This T cell receptor beta chain appears in the sequencing data of a study of glioma-infiltrating T cells after dendritic cell vaccination. Across the whole study: Patients received autologous tumor lysate-pulsed dendritic cell vaccination between about 2003 and 2013. Autologous tumor lysate was loaded overnight onto monocyte-derived dendritic cells grown about seven days with IL-4 and GM-CSF.

Germline V gene sequence: CDR1 MDHEN, CDR2 SYDVKM. The CDR3 runs to 15 residues. With 8 bases removed from V and 2 bases from J, the gap between germline ends came to 17 bases. Time point reported: after dendritic cell vaccination, including at tumor progression/relapse. Selection required adequate fresh-frozen tumor tissue plus more than two years' survival data. Profiling relied on immunoSEQ multiplex PCR, and the TCRdb table lists in-frame clones only, not all of them. The data hold roughly 88,000 clones, with around four fifths observed a single time. V and J are TRBV28 and TRBJ2-3; maybe TRBD2 (6 bases). This TCR was recovered from a human donor with glioblastoma. The material was blood, obtained after dendritic cell vaccination. The chain's CDR3 is CASGLGGLTTDTQYF. DNA for the CDR3: TGTGCCAGCGGGCTCGGGGGACTCACCACAGATACGCAGTATTTT.